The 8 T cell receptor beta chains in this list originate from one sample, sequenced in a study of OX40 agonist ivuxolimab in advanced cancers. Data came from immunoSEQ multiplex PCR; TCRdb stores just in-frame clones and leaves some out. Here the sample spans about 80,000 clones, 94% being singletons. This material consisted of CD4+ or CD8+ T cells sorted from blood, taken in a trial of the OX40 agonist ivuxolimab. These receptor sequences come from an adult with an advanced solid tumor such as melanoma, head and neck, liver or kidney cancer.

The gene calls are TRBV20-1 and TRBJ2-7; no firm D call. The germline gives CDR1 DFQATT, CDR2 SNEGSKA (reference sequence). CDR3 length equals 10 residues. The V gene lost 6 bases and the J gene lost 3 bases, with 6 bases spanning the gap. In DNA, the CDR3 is TGCAGTGCGACCAACTACGAGCAGTACTTC. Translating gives CSATNYEQYF.

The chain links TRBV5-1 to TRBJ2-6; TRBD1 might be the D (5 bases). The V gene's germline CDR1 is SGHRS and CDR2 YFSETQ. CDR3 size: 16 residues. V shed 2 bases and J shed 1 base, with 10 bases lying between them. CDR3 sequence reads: CASSFRGLSGANVLTF. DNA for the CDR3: TGCGCCAGCAGCTTTAGGGGCTTATCTGGGGCCAACGTCCTGACTTTC.

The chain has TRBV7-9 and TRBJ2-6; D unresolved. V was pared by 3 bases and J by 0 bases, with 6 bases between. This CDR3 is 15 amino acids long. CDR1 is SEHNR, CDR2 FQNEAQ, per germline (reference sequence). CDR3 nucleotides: TGTGCCAGCAGCTTGTCAAGCTCTGGGGCCAACGTCCTGACTTTC. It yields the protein CASSLSSSGANVLTF.

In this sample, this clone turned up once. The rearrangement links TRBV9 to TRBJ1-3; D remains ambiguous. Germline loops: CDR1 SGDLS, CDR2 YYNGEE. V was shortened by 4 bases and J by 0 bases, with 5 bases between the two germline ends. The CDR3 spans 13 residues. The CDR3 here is CASSLNSGNTIYF. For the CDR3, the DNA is TGTGCCAGCAGCCTCAACTCTGGAAACACCATATATTTT. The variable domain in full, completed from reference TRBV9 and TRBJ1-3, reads DSGVTQTPKHLITATGQRVTLRCSPRSGDLSVYWYQQSLDQGLQFLIQYYNGEERAKGNILERFSAQQFPDLHSELNLSSLELGDSALYFCASSLNSGNTIYFGEGSWLTVV.

This CDR3 reads CASSQDLTGAGYEAFF. CDR3 nucleotides: TGCGCCAGCAGCCAAGATCTTACGGGGGCAGGCTATGAAGCTTTCTTT. V gene TRBV4-3 combines with J gene TRBJ1-1, with D perhaps TRBD1 (6 bases). Trimming removed 0 bases at V and 7 bases at J, with 18 bases between. The germline CDR1 and CDR2 sequences are LGHNA and YSLEER. CDR3 size: 16 residues.

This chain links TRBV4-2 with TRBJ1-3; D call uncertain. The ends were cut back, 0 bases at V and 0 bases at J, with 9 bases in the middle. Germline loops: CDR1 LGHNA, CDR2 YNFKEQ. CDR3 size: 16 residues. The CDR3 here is CASSQDRFTSGNTIYF. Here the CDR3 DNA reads TGTGCCAGCAGCCAAGATCGTTTTACCTCTGGAAACACCATATATTTT.

CDR3 nucleotides: TGTGCCAGCAGCGTAGGAACTAGCGCCCATCCGAACACCGGGGAGCTGTTTTTT. Translation: CASSVGTSAHPNTGELFF. The rearrangement joins TRBV9 to TRBJ2-2, with 7 bases aligning to TRBD2. V was pared by 0 bases and J by 0 bases, with 8 bases of the junction left unmatched. The CDR3 runs to 18 residues. Germline-derived CDR1 and CDR2 are SGDLS and YYNGEE.

As DNA, the CDR3 is TGTGCCTGGAGTGTTCTGGGGGGCCTATACGAGCAGTACTTC. Encoded protein: CAWSVLGGLYEQYF. The chain uses TRBV30 and TRBJ2-7; perhaps D is TRBD1 or TRBD2 (6 bases each). Deletions cut 0 bases from V and 4 bases from J, with 13 bases between. In germline, CDR1 is GTSNPN, CDR2 SVGIG (reference sequence). The CDR3 runs to 14 residues.